These 8 T cell receptor beta chains were sequenced from one sample in a study of CD8 T cells in Susac syndrome. Reverse transcription used roughly 0.45 to 1 ug RNA and random hexamers. MiXCR, applied by TCRdb to the immunoSEQ multiplex PCR reads, yields one record per CDR3 protein. The sample has around 120,000 distinct CDR3 sequences; 85% to 95% are singletons. The sequencing input was CD4+ T cells from PBMCs. These receptors were collected from a human donor with multiple sclerosis.

The chain is built from TRBV20-1 and TRBJ2-5; 8 nucleotides line up with TRBD1. Germline trimming cut 0 bases from V and 5 bases from J; bases unmatched to any gene: 8. Germline V gene data show CDR1 as DFQATT and CDR2 as SNEGSKA (reference sequence). The CDR3 is 15 amino acids. DNA for the CDR3: TGCAGTGCTAGAGATCGACAGGGGCTTGGGGAGACCCAGTACTTC. Its translation: CSARDRQGLGETQYF.

V usage is TRBV30 and J usage is TRBJ2-7; perhaps TRBD2 as D (6 bases). The CDR3 covers 14 residues. The V and J ends lost 3 bases and 3 bases respectively, with 15 bases between them. Germline-derived CDR1 and CDR2 are GTSNPN and SVGIG (reference sequence). CDR3 residues: CAWRRREQFYEQYF. The CDR3, as DNA: TGTGCCTGGAGAAGGAGGGAGCAGTTCTACGAGCAGTACTTC.

This chain connects TRBV30 to TRBJ1-1; 7 nucleotides line up with TRBD1. CDR1 and CDR2 from the germline V gene are GTSNPN and SVGIG (reference sequence). The CDR3 runs to 15 residues. The trim removed 6 bases at V and 3 bases at J, leaving 13 bases unmatched. The CDR3 nucleotides are TGTGCCTGTAACCCCCGAGACAGGGCCGACACTGAAGCTTTCTTT. This sequence encodes CACNPRDRADTEAFF.

V usage is TRBV18 and J usage is TRBJ2-2; D tentatively reads TRBD1 or TRBD2 (5 bases each). V lost 6 bases and J lost 4, with 15 bases in between. Germline assignment: CDR1 KGHSH and CDR2 LQKENI. This CDR3 has 15 amino acids. The CDR3 sequence: CASSPARDGTGELFF. DNA of the CDR3: TGTGCCAGCTCCCCGGCAAGGGACGGCACCGGGGAGCTGTTTTTT.

This sequence joins TRBV11-1 and TRBJ2-5, with D possibly being TRBD2 (6 bases). Trimming removed 1 base at V and 5 bases at J, with 8 bases between. The germline V gene has CDR1 SGHAT and CDR2 FQDESV (reference sequence). This CDR3 comprises 13 residues. The chain's CDR3 is CASSLGLEETQYF. In nucleotides, the CDR3 is TGTGCCAGCAGCTTAGGACTAGAGGAGACCCAGTACTTC.

The chain has TRBV20-1 and TRBJ1-2; weak D call: TRBD1 (5 bases). Germline loops: CDR1 DFQATT, CDR2 SNEGSKA (reference sequence). This CDR3 spans 13 amino acids. V was trimmed by 2 bases and J by 1 base, leaving 8 bases between them. The CDR3 DNA follows: TGCAGTGCTAGATTACAGGTTAACTATGGCTACACCTTC. Its translation is CSARLQVNYGYTF.

The V and J genes are TRBV27 and TRBJ1-2; tentative D call: TRBD1 (5 bases). Germline CDR1 and CDR2: MNHEY and SMNVEV (reference sequence). The CDR3 sequence is 17 residues long. V was shortened by 8 bases and J by 0 bases, with 22 bases between the two germline ends. The CDR3 region is CASGAPLRTKTNYGYTF. The CDR3 coding sequence is TGTGCCAGCGGGGCCCCTCTGCGGACTAAGACTAACTATGGCTACACCTTC.

This clonotype was found once. This chain uses TRBV5-1 with TRBJ1-1; possibly TRBD1 for D (6 bases). The CDR3 totals 14 residues. Trimming pared 2 bases from V and 2 bases from J, leaving 10 bases between. The V gene's germline CDR1 is SGHRS and CDR2 YFSETQ. The CDR3 sequence is CASSLQGANTEAFF. For the CDR3, the DNA is TGCGCCAGCAGCTTACAGGGTGCTAACACTGAAGCTTTCTTT.